Listed here are 27 T cell receptor beta chains from one sample, sequenced in a study of cytomegalovirus exposure and HLA in healthy donors. The PCR used 60 Vbeta and 13 Jbeta primers. The method was immunoSEQ multiplex PCR; TCRdb's version includes in-frame clones alone and lacks a portion of them. This repertoire shows about 240,000 clones, more than 75% found once; its top ten account for 0.2% to 0.3%. The sequencing sample was made of PBMCs. Receptors were obtained from a girl aged 2-10 years in good health and CMV-seronegative.

J is TRBJ1-5 and V is TRBV2; no clear D. Looked up from germline, CDR1 is SNHLY and CDR2 is FYNNEI. The CDR3 length is 14 residues. V was cut by 4 bases and J by 0 bases, with 7 bases left in between. The CDR3 DNA is TGTGCCAGCAGTGCAGTTTATAGCAATCAGCCCCAGCATTTT. Translated, it gives CASSAVYSNQPQHF.

This rearrangement joins TRBV5-4 to TRBJ2-3; D not resolved. The CDR3 consists of 14 residues. The V end was cut by 0 bases, the J end by 3 bases, with 8 bases between. The V gene's germline CDR1 is SGHNT and CDR2 YYREEE (reference sequence). CDR3 residues: CASSLAPETDTQYF. CDR3 DNA sequence: TGTGCCAGCAGCTTGGCCCCGGAGACAGATACGCAGTATTTT.

This clone turned up a few times. CDR3 DNA sequence: TGCACCAGCAGCCAAGTAGAACATACGCAGTATTTT. Residues: CTSSQVEHTQYF. The V gene is TRBV1, the J gene TRBJ2-3; the table's D call, TRBD2, has no DNA check behind it. TRBV1 is an annotated pseudogene. The length of the CDR3 is 12 residues.

The chain couples TRBV25-1 to TRBJ1-4; 9 bases map to TRBD1. CDR1 and CDR2 (germline): MGHDK, SYGVNS. V shed 4 bases and J 6 bases; nucleotides not matched to a gene: 9. The CDR3 length is 16 residues. The CDR3 here is CASSVPRRQGDEKLFF. For the CDR3, the DNA is TGTGCCAGCAGTGTCCCCCGGAGACAGGGGGATGAAAAACTGTTTTTT.

The chain combines TRBV19 with TRBJ1-1; TRBD1 agrees at 8 bases. This CDR3 is 15 amino acids long. Germline CDR1 and CDR2: LNHDA and SQIVND (reference sequence). V was pared by 5 bases and J by 0 bases, with 5 bases of the junction left unmatched. CDR3 in amino acids: CASSPGTGLNTEAFF. CDR3 coding DNA: TGTGCCAGTAGTCCGGGGACAGGTCTGAACACTGAAGCTTTCTTT. The full variable domain, with the rest looked up from reference TRBV19 and TRBJ1-1, is DGGITQSPKYLFRKEGQNVTLSCEQNLNHDAMYWYRQDPGQGLRLIYYSQIVNDFQKGDIAEGYSVSREKKESFPLTVTSAQKNPTAFYLCASSPGTGLNTEAFFGQGTRLTVV.

The rearrangement uses TRBV13 and TRBJ2-7; 14 nucleotides match TRBD2. Germline lookup yields CDR1 PRHDT and CDR2 FYEKMQ (reference sequence). V dropped 5 bases and J dropped 10; count of bases not matched to a gene: 7. This CDR3 is built from 14 residues. The CDR3 DNA follows: TGTGCCAGCAGCCCCGGACTAGCGGGAGGAGGTCAGTACTTC. It yields the protein CASSPGLAGGGQYF.

CDR3 bases: TGTGCCAGCAGCGTAGGCGGGGACTATGGCTACACCTTC. Its translation is CASSVGGDYGYTF. The rearrangement links TRBV9 to TRBJ1-2, with unresolved D. The germline V gene has CDR1 SGDLS and CDR2 YYNGEE. The V and J ends lost 0 bases and 3 bases respectively, with 6 bases between them. CDR3 size: 13 residues. Looking up the rest from reference TRBV9 and TRBJ1-2 gives the full variable domain: DSGVTQTPKHLITATGQRVTLRCSPRSGDLSVYWYQQSLDQGLQFLIQYYNGEERAKGNILERFSAQQFPDLHSELNLSSLELGDSALYFCASSVGGDYGYTFGSGTRLTVV.

The V and J genes are TRBV19 and TRBJ1-2; 7 bases align to TRBD1. The V gene end was trimmed by 7 bases and the J gene end by 1 base; junction bases not matched to a gene: 9. Germline lookup yields CDR1 LNHDA and CDR2 SQIVND (reference sequence). The CDR3 has 15 amino acids. For the CDR3, the DNA is TGTGCCAGTACCCCCGACAGGGCCTTTAACTATGGCTACACCTTC. Translating gives CASTPDRAFNYGYTF.

V and J are TRBV19 and TRBJ1-1; D call uncertain. The CDR3 contains 17 residues. The V and J ends lost 2 bases and 1 base respectively, with 17 bases between them. Germline CDR1 reads LNHDA; CDR2 reads SQIVND (reference sequence). CDR3 sequence (DNA): TGTGCCAGTAGTATATTTTTTAGCCGGCGAGAGAACACTGAAGCTTTCTTT. Translating it yields CASSIFFSRRENTEAFF.

CDR3 bases: TGTGCCAGCAGCTCCCGGGGACAGCACTCCTACGAGCAGTACTTC. It specifies CASSSRGQHSYEQYF. The gene calls are TRBV6-5 and TRBJ2-7; 7 bases match TRBD1. The CDR3 is 15 amino acids. The junction had 8 bases not matched to a gene; V was cut back by 6 bases and J by 0 bases. CDR1 and CDR2 from the germline V gene are MNHEY and SVGAGI.

The chain couples TRBV7-7 to TRBJ2-2, with 13 nucleotides matching TRBD2. CDR1 is SSHAT, CDR2 FNYEAQ, per germline (reference sequence). CDR3 length equals 17 residues. J lost 1 base, V lost 2 bases, and 1 base had no gene match. CDR3 DNA: TGTGCCAGCAGCTTACGGACTAGCGGGGGGAACACCGGGGAGCTGTTTTTT. This gives the protein CASSLRTSGGNTGELFF.

This clone occurred a few times. The chain employs TRBV2 and TRBJ1-5; D may be TRBD1 (5 bases). This CDR3 comprises 15 residues. V lost 3 bases and J 9 bases, leaving 18 bases between the germline ends. In germline, CDR1 is SNHLY, CDR2 FYNNEI. This chain's CDR3 is CASSDVGQGIGPQHF. In DNA form, the CDR3 reads TGTGCCAGCAGTGACGTGGGTCAGGGCATAGGGCCCCAGCATTTT.

V gene TRBV18 combines with J gene TRBJ2-7, with TRBD1 as a possible D gene (6 bases). This CDR3 is 14 amino acids long. Between the trimmed V and J ends, which lost 2 bases and 0 bases, there was a span of 8 bases. CDR1 is KGHSH, CDR2 LQKENI, per germline. As DNA, the CDR3 is TGTGCCAGCTCACCAACAGGGAGCTCCTACGAGCAGTACTTC. It codes for CASSPTGSSYEQYF.

In this sample, this clone turned up a few times. V is TRBV7-8 and J is TRBJ2-7; 10 positions match TRBD2. V lost 3 bases and J lost 3; bases outside the gene matches: 11. Germline V gene lookup returns CDR1 SGHVS and CDR2 FQNEAQ. The CDR3 sequence is 17 residues long. The CDR3 spells CASSFRGSGGELYEQYF. The CDR3 DNA sequence: TGTGCCAGCAGCTTTAGGGGAAGCGGGGGGGAACTCTACGAGCAGTACTTC.

V usage is TRBV4-2 and J usage is TRBJ1-3; tentatively, D is TRBD1 (5 bases). CDR1 is LGHNA, CDR2 YNFKEQ, per germline. Deletions cut 0 bases from V and 2 bases from J, with 5 bases between. There are 14 residues in the CDR3. The CDR3 nucleotides read TGTGCCAGCAGCCAAGAAGGGGCTGGAAACACCATATATTTT. Its protein product is CASSQEGAGNTIYF.

V usage is TRBV7-9 and J usage is TRBJ2-7; 7 bases are shared with TRBD1. The ends lost 1 base at V and 6 bases at J; junction bases unmatched: 3. The germline V gene encodes CDR1 SEHNR and CDR2 FQNEAQ (reference sequence). This CDR3 region has 13 residues. The CDR3 spells CASSLGDRVEQYF. As DNA, the CDR3 is TGTGCCAGCAGCTTAGGGGACAGAGTCGAGCAGTACTTC.

The chain is built from TRBV30 and TRBJ1-3; perhaps TRBD1 as D (5 bases). The V gene's germline CDR1 is GTSNPN and CDR2 SVGIG (reference sequence). This CDR3 spans 16 amino acids. V lost 2 bases to trimming and J lost 3 bases, with 17 bases between them. CDR3 nucleotide sequence: TGTGCCTGGAGTACGCCTGGGACTGCGGGTGGAAACACCATATATTTT. Protein: CAWSTPGTAGGNTIYF.

The chain uses TRBV4-1 and TRBJ1-2; 7 nucleotides match TRBD1. Trimming cost V 1 base and J 8 bases; bases outside gene matches: 13. The CDR3 sequence is 16 residues long. The germline CDR1 and CDR2 sequences are MGHRA and YSYEKL. The CDR3 sequence is CASSQGTGRGLVGYTF. CDR3 nucleotides: TGCGCCAGCAGCCAAGGGACAGGTCGGGGCCTCGTGGGCTACACCTTC.

The chain uses TRBV7-9 and TRBJ1-3; the match to TRBD1 covers 9 bases. The junction had 10 bases not matched to a gene; V was cut back by 1 base and J by 0 bases. The germline gives CDR1 SEHNR, CDR2 FQNEAQ (reference sequence). The CDR3 contains 19 residues. CDR3 residues: CASSLDVGTGRFSGNTIYF. As DNA, the CDR3 is TGTGCCAGCAGCTTAGACGTCGGGACAGGGCGATTCTCTGGAAACACCATATATTTT.

The chain has TRBV6-1 and TRBJ2-3; D remains ambiguous. The germline V gene has CDR1 MNHNS and CDR2 SASEGT. V lost 4 bases and J 4 bases, leaving 18 bases between the germline ends. The length of the CDR3 is 16 residues. The CDR3 spells CASSAVTLIPPDTQYF. The CDR3 coding sequence is TGTGCCAGCAGTGCTGTGACACTCATCCCCCCAGATACGCAGTATTTT.

The genes are TRBV19 and TRBJ1-2; D might be TRBD1 (6 bases). Germline V gene sequence: CDR1 LNHDA, CDR2 SQIVND (reference sequence). The V end lost 1 base, the J end lost 4 bases, and 10 bases lay between the germline ends. This CDR3 region has 14 residues. This chain's CDR3 is CASSIAGGFYGYTF. The CDR3 bases are TGTGCCAGTAGTATAGCGGGGGGCTTCTATGGCTACACCTTC.

This clone was seen more than once but under ten times. V gene TRBV29-1 combines with J gene TRBJ1-3; D ambiguous. The germline V gene encodes CDR1 SQVTM and CDR2 ANQGSEA. V was clipped by 4 bases and J by 0 bases, with 16 bases between them. This CDR3 region has 16 residues. CDR3 sequence (DNA): TGCAGCGTTGTTCCTGCAGAACAATACTCTGGAAACACCATATATTTT. Translation gives CSVVPAEQYSGNTIYF.

The rearrangement joins TRBV6-1 to TRBJ1-5; the D is unclear. Looked up from germline, CDR1 is MNHNS and CDR2 is SASEGT. The CDR3 spans 15 residues. V dropped 4 bases and J dropped 5 bases, with 15 bases sitting between them. CDR3 DNA sequence: TGTGCCAGCAGTGTCCCCGAAGCGGTTTATCAGCCCCAGCATTTT. Its protein product is CASSVPEAVYQPQHF.

The CDR3, as DNA: TGTGCCAGCAGCCGATCAGGGGGTAACACTGAAGCTTTCTTT. Amino acid sequence: CASSRSGGNTEAFF. The rearrangement uses TRBV4-2 and TRBJ1-1; 7 bases map to TRBD1. CDR3 length equals 14 residues. Germline CDR1 is LGHNA and CDR2 is YNFKEQ. Trimming removed 4 bases from V and 2 bases from J; junction bases left unmatched: 4.

The chain joins TRBV30 to TRBJ1-2; 8 bases fit TRBD1. This CDR3 has 13 amino acids. Germline V gene lookup returns CDR1 GTSNPN and CDR2 SVGIG (reference sequence). J was trimmed by 4 bases and V by 6 bases; bases with no gene match: 7. The CDR3 is CACRRTGSYGYTF. The CDR3 coding sequence is TGTGCCTGCAGGCGGACAGGGAGCTATGGCTACACCTTC.

J is TRBJ1-1 and V is TRBV11-3, with 9 bases lining up with TRBD1. V was clipped by 6 bases and J by 4 bases; unmatched bases: 3. The CDR3 runs to 13 residues. Per the germline V gene, CDR1 is SGHNT and CDR2 is YENEEA. The chain's CDR3 is CASSLQGATEAFF. The CDR3 DNA follows: TGTGCCAGCAGTTTACAGGGGGCCACTGAAGCTTTCTTT. The variable domain in full, with the rest retrieved from reference TRBV11-3 and TRBJ1-1, is EAGVVQSPRYKIIEKKQPVAFWCNPISGHNTLYWYLQNLGQGPELLIRYENEEAVDDSQLPKDRFSAERLKGVDSTLKIQPAELGDSAVYLCASSLQGATEAFFGQGTRLTVV.

This sequence joins TRBV19 and TRBJ2-7; TRBD1 is a possible D gene (6 bases). Germline V gives CDR1 LNHDA, CDR2 SQIVND (reference sequence). V was cut by 6 bases and J by 3 bases, with 15 bases left in between. There are 14 residues in the CDR3. Here the CDR3 DNA reads TGTGCCAGTAGATTCCGGCAGGGGAGCTACGAGCAGTACTTC. Amino acid sequence: CASRFRQGSYEQYF.